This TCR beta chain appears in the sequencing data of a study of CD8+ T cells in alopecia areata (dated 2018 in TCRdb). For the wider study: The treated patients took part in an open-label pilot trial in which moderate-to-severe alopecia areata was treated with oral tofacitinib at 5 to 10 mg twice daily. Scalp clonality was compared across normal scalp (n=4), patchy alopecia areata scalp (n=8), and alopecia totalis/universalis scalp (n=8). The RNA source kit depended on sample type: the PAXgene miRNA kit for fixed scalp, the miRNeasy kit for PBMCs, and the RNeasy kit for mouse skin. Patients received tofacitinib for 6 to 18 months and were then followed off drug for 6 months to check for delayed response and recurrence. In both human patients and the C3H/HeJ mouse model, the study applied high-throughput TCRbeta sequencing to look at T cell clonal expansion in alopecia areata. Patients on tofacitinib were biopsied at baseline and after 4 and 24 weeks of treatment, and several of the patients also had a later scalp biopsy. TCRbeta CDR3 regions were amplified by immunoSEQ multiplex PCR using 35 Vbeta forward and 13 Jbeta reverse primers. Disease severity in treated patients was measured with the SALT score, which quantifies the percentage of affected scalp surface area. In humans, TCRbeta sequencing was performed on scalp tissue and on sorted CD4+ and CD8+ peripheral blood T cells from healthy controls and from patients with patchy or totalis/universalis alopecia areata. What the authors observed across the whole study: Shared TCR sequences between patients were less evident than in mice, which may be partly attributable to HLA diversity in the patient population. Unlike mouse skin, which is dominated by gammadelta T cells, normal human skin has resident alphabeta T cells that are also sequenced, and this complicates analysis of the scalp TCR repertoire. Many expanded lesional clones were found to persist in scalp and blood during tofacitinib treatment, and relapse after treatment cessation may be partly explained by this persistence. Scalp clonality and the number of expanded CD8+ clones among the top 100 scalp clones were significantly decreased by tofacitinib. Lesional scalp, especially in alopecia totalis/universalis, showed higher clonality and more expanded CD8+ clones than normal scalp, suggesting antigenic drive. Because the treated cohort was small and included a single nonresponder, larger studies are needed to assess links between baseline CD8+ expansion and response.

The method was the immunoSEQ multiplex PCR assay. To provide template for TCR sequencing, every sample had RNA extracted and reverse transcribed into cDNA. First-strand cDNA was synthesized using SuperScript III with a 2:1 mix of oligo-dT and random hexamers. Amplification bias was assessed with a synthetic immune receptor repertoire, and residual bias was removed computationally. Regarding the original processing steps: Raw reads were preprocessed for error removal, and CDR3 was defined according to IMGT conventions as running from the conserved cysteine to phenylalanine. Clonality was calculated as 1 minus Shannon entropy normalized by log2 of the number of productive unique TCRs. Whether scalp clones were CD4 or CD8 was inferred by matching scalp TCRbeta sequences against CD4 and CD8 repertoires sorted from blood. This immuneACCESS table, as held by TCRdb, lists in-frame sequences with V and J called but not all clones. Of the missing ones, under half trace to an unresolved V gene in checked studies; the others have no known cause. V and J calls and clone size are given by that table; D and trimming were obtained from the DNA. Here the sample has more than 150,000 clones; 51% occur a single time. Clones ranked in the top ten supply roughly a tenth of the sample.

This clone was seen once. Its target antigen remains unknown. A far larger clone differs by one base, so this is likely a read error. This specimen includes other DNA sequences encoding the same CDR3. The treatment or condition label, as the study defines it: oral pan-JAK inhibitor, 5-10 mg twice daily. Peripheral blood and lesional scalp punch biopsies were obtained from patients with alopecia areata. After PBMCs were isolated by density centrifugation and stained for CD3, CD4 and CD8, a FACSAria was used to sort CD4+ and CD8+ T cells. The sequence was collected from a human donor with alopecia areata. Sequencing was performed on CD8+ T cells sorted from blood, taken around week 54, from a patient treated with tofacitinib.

The CDR3 reads CASSQDATSGAYEQYF. The DNA reads TGCGCCAGCAGCCAAGATGCGACTAGCGGGGCCTACGAGCAGTACTTC. This sequence uses TRBV4-1 and TRBJ2-7; the junction holds 11 bases that match TRBD2. The germline V gene provides CDR1 MGHRA and CDR2 YSYEKL. The CDR3 numbers 16 residues from cysteine through phenylalanine. Only the CDR3 region is kept as DNA, spanning 48 bases read in frame from base 1. V is pruned by 0 bases and J by 2 bases, leaving 3 bases of the junction without a gene match.